The 10 T cell receptor beta chains listed next were all sequenced from one sample in a study of cytomegalovirus exposure and HLA in healthy donors (dated by TCRdb to about 2017). Library creation used the immunoSEQ multiplex PCR assay. TCRdb carries this immuneACCESS record with in-frame sequences only. Its versions omit some clonotypes, under half of them owing to an unresolved V gene in the studies checked, with the rest unexplained. Here the sample has over 100,000 clones; roughly 90% occur a single time. The ten most abundant clones make up more than 5% of the sample. Sample: PBMCs. The source of these receptors is a woman aged 18-29 years in good health and CMV-seropositive.

The chain employs TRBV28 and TRBJ1-4, with D possibly TRBD1 on 6 matching bases. Germline CDR1 reads MDHEN; CDR2 reads SYDVKM. V gave up 6 bases and J gave up 0 bases, with 11 bases separating them. The CDR3 contains 15 residues. The CDR3 DNA reads TGTGCCAGCAGACTATCAGGGGCAACTAATGAAAAACTGTTTTTT. Encoded protein: CASRLSGATNEKLFF.

The chain couples TRBV7-8 to TRBJ1-1; 7 nucleotides align to TRBD1. The germline gives CDR1 SGHVS, CDR2 FQNEAQ. The V segment lost 5 bases and the J segment 5 bases; nucleotides outside the gene matches: 11. This CDR3 spans 15 amino acids. The CDR3 region is CASSVHRGFETEAFF. The DNA of the CDR3 is TGTGCCAGCAGCGTTCACAGGGGTTTTGAGACTGAAGCTTTCTTT.

The rearrangement joins TRBV1 to TRBJ2-3; the table calls TRBD2, which could not be checked here. TRBV1 is classified as a pseudogene. The CDR3 consists of 20 residues. The CDR3 sequence: CTSSQAGLAVSLSGTDTQYF. The CDR3 DNA reads TGCACCAGCAGCCAAGCGGGACTAGCGGTTAGCTTAAGCGGCACAGATACGCAGTATTTT.

With respect to this clone: The identical CDR3 is also encoded by other nucleotide sequences in the sample. The rearrangement uses TRBV5-1 and TRBJ1-2, with D unclear. Trimming stripped 0 bases from V and 2 bases from J, with 8 bases between. Germline CDR1 is SGHRS and CDR2 is YFSETQ. The CDR3 extends over 14 amino acids. The CDR3 region has the DNA TGCGCCAGCAGCTTGGATGGGCCCAACTATGGCTACACCTTC. Its protein is CASSLDGPNYGYTF. Full variable domain (rest looked up from reference TRBV5-1 and TRBJ1-2): KAGVTQTPRYLIKTRGQQVTLSCSPISGHRSVSWYQQTPGQGLQFLFEYFSETQRNKGNFPGRFSGRQFSNSRSEMNVSTLELGDSALYLCASSLDGPNYGYTFGSGTRLTVV.

The V call is TRBV6-6, the J call TRBJ2-4, with 8 bases lining up with TRBD1. CDR3 size: 14 residues. Germline CDR1 and CDR2: MNHNY and SVGAGI (reference sequence). V gave up 8 bases and J gave up 4 bases; unmatched junction bases: 7. CDR3 nucleotide sequence: TGTGCCAGCGGGACAGGCCCCCAAAAAAACATTCAGTACTTC. Protein product: CASGTGPQKNIQYF.

In DNA, the CDR3 is TGTGCCAGCAGCAGGGACAGGGGAGAGGAAAAACTGTTTTTT. It translates to CASSRDRGEEKLFF. The gene calls are TRBV7-9 and TRBJ1-4; 10 bases fit TRBD1. The germline V gene has CDR1 SEHNR and CDR2 FQNEAQ (reference sequence). The CDR3 totals 14 residues. With 5 bases clipped from V and 8 bases from J, the junction kept 5 bases outside the gene matches.

V gene TRBV27 combines with J gene TRBJ2-3, with TRBD2 matching 11 bases. Germline CDR1 is MNHEY and CDR2 is SMNVEV (reference sequence). With 8 bases clipped from V and 5 bases from J, the junction kept 9 bases outside the gene matches. The CDR3 contains 15 residues. The CDR3 bases are TGTGCCAGCGGAATAGCGGGGGGGGTTGTAGATACGCAGTATTTT. Amino acids: CASGIAGGVVDTQYF.

The chain employs TRBV2 and TRBJ2-5; D is possibly TRBD2 (6 bases). The germline V gene encodes CDR1 SNHLY and CDR2 FYNNEI. This CDR3 contains 14 residues. V was shortened by 6 bases and J by 0 bases, with 11 bases between the two germline ends. The CDR3 sequence: CASSPRDYQETQYF. CDR3 coding DNA: TGTGCCAGCAGCCCCCGGGACTACCAAGAGACCCAGTACTTC.

The chain has TRBV15 and TRBJ2-6; TRBD2 is a possible D gene (5 bases). The CDR3 length is 15 residues. Germline-derived CDR1 and CDR2 are LNHNV and YYDKDF (reference sequence). The V and J ends lost 4 bases and 2 bases respectively, with 9 bases between them. CDR3 loop: CATSIRGAGANVLTF. Written as DNA, the CDR3 is TGTGCCACCAGCATCCGGGGTGCTGGGGCCAACGTCCTGACTTTC.

Only a few counts were recorded for this clone. The V call is TRBV5-4, the J call TRBJ2-7; maybe TRBD1 (6 bases). V was shortened by 4 bases and J by 5 bases, with 13 bases between the two germline ends. The CDR3 totals 13 residues. Germline V CDR1 and CDR2: SGHNT, YYREEE (reference sequence). This CDR3 is CASSPIPGDEQYF. As DNA, the CDR3 is TGTGCCAGCAGCCCCATACCAGGGGACGAGCAGTACTTC.